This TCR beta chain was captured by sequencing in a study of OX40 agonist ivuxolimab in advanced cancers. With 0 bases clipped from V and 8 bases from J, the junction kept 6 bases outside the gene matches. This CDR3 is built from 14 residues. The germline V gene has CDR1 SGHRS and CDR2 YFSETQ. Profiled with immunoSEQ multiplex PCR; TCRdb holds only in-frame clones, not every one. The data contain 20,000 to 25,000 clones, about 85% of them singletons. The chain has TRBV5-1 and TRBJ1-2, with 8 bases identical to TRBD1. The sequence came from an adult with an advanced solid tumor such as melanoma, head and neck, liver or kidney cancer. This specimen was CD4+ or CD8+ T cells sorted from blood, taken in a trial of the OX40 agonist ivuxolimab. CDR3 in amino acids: CASSLDGQGNGYTF. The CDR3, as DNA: TGCGCCAGCAGCTTGGATGGACAGGGTAACGGCTACACCTTC.